This T cell receptor (beta chain) was documented in a study of OX40 agonist ivuxolimab in advanced cancers. Study in general: Previous treatment with anti-PD-1, anti-PD-L1 or anti-CTLA-4 therapy was allowed; about 37% had received some.

With baseline, cycle 4 day 1, and cycle 7 day 1 as timepoints, blood was sampled. Worth noting for this clone: Its antigen remains unidentified.

CDR3 length: 15 amino acids. Germline V gene sequence: CDR1 KGHSH, CDR2 LQKENI. Losses at the gene ends were 0 bases for V and 4 bases for J; bases not matched to a gene: 4. General study points: Compared with CD4+, CD8+ T cells on average had more expanded clones.

The assay was immunoSEQ multiplex PCR, and TCRdb's table has in-frame clones only and misses some. The sample carries 60,000 to 70,000 clones, about 85% recorded once. The sample consisted of CD4+ or CD8+ T cells sorted from blood, taken in a trial of the OX40 agonist ivuxolimab. The chain employs TRBV18 and TRBJ2-7; 9 bases align to TRBD1. The sequence derives from an adult with an advanced solid tumor such as melanoma, head and neck, liver or kidney cancer. The DNA for the CDR3 is TGTGCCAGCTCACCACCCAGGACAGGGGAGTACGAGCAGTACTTC. This gives the protein CASSPPRTGEYEQYF.